Each of the 19 T cell receptor beta chains below was sequenced from the same sample in a study of shared clonotypes between healthy human individuals. Sequencing was performed with immunoSEQ multiplex PCR; in TCRdb, only in-frame clones are kept and a portion is missing. The repertoire holds more than 2 million clones, with just under 95% as singletons. Naive CD8 cells lacked CD45RO and underwent positive selection for CCR7, leaving out terminally differentiated effector memory CD45RA+ cells. What was sequenced was naive CD8+ T cells from PBMCs. The receptors here all came from a young man in good health. Some clones in this sample may be carry-over from other donors' samples.

The genes are TRBV25-1 and TRBJ1-2; 8 bases are a match to TRBD1. Germline V CDR1 and CDR2: MGHDK, SYGVNS. Trimming removed 3 bases from V and 1 base from J; junction bases left unmatched: 4. This CDR3 spans 15 amino acids. CDR3 amino acids: CASSDLTGGNYGYTF. The DNA of the CDR3 is TGTGCCAGCAGTGACCTCACAGGGGGTAACTATGGCTACACCTTC.

The CDR3 sequence is CASSPVYSNQPQHF. CDR3 in DNA: TGTGCCAGCAGTCCAGTCTATAGCAATCAGCCCCAGCATTTT. The chain couples TRBV6-5 to TRBJ1-5; D is unresolved. CDR1 is MNHEY and CDR2 is SVGAGI in the germline V gene. CDR3 length: 14 amino acids. V shed 5 bases and J shed 0 bases, with 8 bases lying between them.

The chain carries TRBV7-2 and TRBJ1-2; D might be TRBD1 (5 bases). Trimming cost V 5 bases and J 4 bases, with 17 bases left between them. The CDR3 sequence is 15 residues long. Germline-derived CDR1 and CDR2 are SGHTA and FQGNSA. In DNA form, the CDR3 reads TGTGCCAGCAGCCTATTTGAGGGGACCGCCTATGGCTACACCTTC. As protein: CASSLFEGTAYGYTF.

This chain links TRBV28 with TRBJ2-7; D assignment may be TRBD1 or TRBD2 (6 bases each). Per the germline V gene, CDR1 is MDHEN and CDR2 is SYDVKM. The V gene lost 8 bases and the J gene lost 2 bases, with 22 bases spanning the gap. CDR3 size: 16 residues. The CDR3 spells CASGGGTVRGAYEQYF. As DNA, the CDR3 is TGTGCCAGCGGGGGCGGGACGGTCCGAGGTGCCTACGAGCAGTACTTC.

The chain joins TRBV9 to TRBJ2-7, with 8 bases lining up with TRBD1. CDR1 is SGDLS, CDR2 YYNGEE, per germline. V was pared by 4 bases and J by 0 bases, with 3 bases of the junction left unmatched. The CDR3 runs 14 residues. The CDR3 here is CASSSDRGSYEQYF. CDR3 in DNA: TGTGCCAGCAGCTCCGACAGGGGCTCCTACGAGCAGTACTTC.

This clone was seen just once. The chain couples TRBV29-1 to TRBJ2-2; D remains ambiguous. From germline, CDR1 is SQVTM and CDR2 ANQGSEA. The ends were cut back, 6 bases at V and 5 bases at J, with 22 bases in the middle. The CDR3 has 16 residues. The CDR3 DNA sequence: TGCAGCGTCCCCCGGTTTGTGGGAATCGAGACCGGGGAGCTGTTTTTT. It translates to CSVPRFVGIETGELFF.

This chain joins TRBV28 and TRBJ2-1; 13 bases match TRBD2. Germline V gene lookup returns CDR1 MDHEN and CDR2 SYDVKM. The CDR3 is 18 residues long. Losses at the gene ends were 6 bases for V and 1 base for J; bases not matched to a gene: 9. The CDR3 spells CASSPRTSGRRSYNEQFF. The CDR3 nucleotides read TGTGCCAGCAGCCCTAGGACTAGCGGGAGAAGGTCCTACAATGAGCAGTTCTTC.

The chain combines TRBV15 with TRBJ1-4; no clear D. CDR1 is LNHNV and CDR2 is YYDKDF in the germline V gene (reference sequence). The V end lost 0 bases, the J end lost 4 bases, and 21 bases lay between the germline ends. This CDR3 spans 19 amino acids. CDR3 region: CATSRDPRLLGPSNEKLFF. The DNA of the CDR3 is TGTGCCACCAGCAGAGACCCCCGACTGCTTGGACCGAGTAATGAAAAACTGTTTTTT.

The V gene is TRBV25-1, the J gene TRBJ2-1; D not resolved. Between the trimmed V and J ends, which lost 3 bases and 7 bases, there was a span of 16 bases. This CDR3 is 15 amino acids long. Germline V lookup: CDR1 MGHDK, CDR2 SYGVNS. The CDR3 spells CASSEGNFARNEQFF. CDR3 in DNA: TGTGCCAGCAGTGAGGGGAACTTCGCCCGGAATGAGCAGTTCTTC.

This chain uses TRBV5-1 with TRBJ2-3; D possibly corresponds to TRBD1 (5 bases). CDR1 is SGHRS and CDR2 is YFSETQ in the germline V gene. Between the trimmed V and J ends, which lost 3 bases and 1 base, there was a span of 18 bases. The CDR3 loop spans 17 amino acids. Written as DNA, the CDR3 is TGCGCCAGCAGCTCTATTTGGACACTTGACGGCACAGATACGCAGTATTTT. Its protein is CASSSIWTLDGTDTQYF.

There are a few counts of this clone. The chain is built from TRBV27 and TRBJ1-1, with TRBD1 matching 7 bases. CDR1 is MNHEY, CDR2 SMNVEV, per germline (reference sequence). This CDR3 has 14 residues. Germline trimming cut 5 bases from V and 5 bases from J; bases unmatched to any gene: 8. The CDR3 is CASSRTGQRTEAFF. CDR3 sequence (DNA): TGTGCCAGCAGTCGAACGGGACAGAGGACTGAAGCTTTCTTT.

V and J are TRBV30 and TRBJ2-7, with D hard to call. The V and J ends lost 4 bases and 2 bases respectively, with 12 bases between them. CDR3 length: 13 residues. Germline CDR1 is GTSNPN and CDR2 is SVGIG (reference sequence). The CDR3, as DNA: TGTGCCTGGAATCGAGAAATCCCCTACGAGCAGTACTTC. The encoded protein is CAWNREIPYEQYF.

The chain carries TRBV4-3 and TRBJ1-2, with TRBD1 matching 8 bases. With V trimmed by 3 bases and J by 4 bases, 7 bases remained unmatched. The CDR3 runs to 15 residues. Looked up from germline, CDR1 is LGHNA and CDR2 is YSLEER. The CDR3 sequence is CASSQTRGTGYGYTF. The CDR3 DNA reads TGCGCCAGCAGCCAGACCCGCGGGACAGGCTATGGCTACACCTTC.

V is TRBV6-1 and J is TRBJ1-1, with D perhaps TRBD1 (5 bases). Germline-derived CDR1 and CDR2 are MNHNS and SASEGT. V lost 7 bases and J 5 bases, leaving 14 bases between the germline ends. The CDR3 extends over 13 amino acids. CDR3 loop: CASTRYGTTEAFF. For the CDR3, the DNA is TGTGCCAGCACCCGATACGGGACTACTGAAGCTTTCTTT.

The chain links TRBV7-9 to TRBJ1-5; D uncertain. The CDR3 covers 16 residues. V lost 5 bases and J lost 0, with 14 bases in between. The germline gives CDR1 SEHNR, CDR2 FQNEAQ (reference sequence). Here the CDR3 reads CASSPLSQSSNQPQHF. CDR3 nucleotides: TGTGCCAGCAGCCCCCTGTCACAGTCTAGCAATCAGCCCCAGCATTTT.

V usage is TRBV11-2 and J usage is TRBJ1-2, with D possibly TRBD1 on 6 matching bases. CDR3 length: 15 residues. The germline CDR1 and CDR2 sequences are SGHAT and FQNNGV. Trimming removed 0 bases at V and 2 bases at J, with 10 bases between. The CDR3 is CASSLDWGLNYGYTF. The CDR3 DNA reads as TGTGCCAGCAGCTTAGACTGGGGGCTGAACTATGGCTACACCTTC.

On this clone itself: This CDR3 is also generated by other DNA sequences in the sample. The gene calls are TRBV5-1 and TRBJ1-2; TRBD1 agrees at 9 bases. The CDR3 covers 14 residues. V lost 3 bases to trimming and J lost 8 bases; unmatched junction nucleotides: 8. The germline V gene encodes CDR1 SGHRS and CDR2 YFSETQ. CDR3 sequence reads: CASSWGQGAGGYTF. The CDR3 nucleotides are TGCGCCAGCAGCTGGGGACAGGGCGCGGGAGGCTACACCTTC.

The V call is TRBV2, the J call TRBJ1-1; 9 bases are a match to TRBD1. J gave up 0 bases and V 8 bases, and 7 bases lay outside the gene matches. The CDR3 has 15 residues. Germline V gene sequence: CDR1 SNHLY, CDR2 FYNNEI. The CDR3, as DNA: TGTGCCAGCTCTACGGACAGGGGATTGAACACTGAAGCTTTCTTT. Residues: CASSTDRGLNTEAFF. Drawing the rest from reference TRBV2 and TRBJ1-1, the complete variable domain is EPEVTQTPSHQVTQMGQEVILRCVPISNHLYFYWYRQILGQKVEFLVSFYNNEISEKSEIFDDQFSVERPDGSNFTLKIRSTKLEDSAMYFCASSTDRGLNTEAFFGQGTRLTVV.

V usage is TRBV5-8 and J usage is TRBJ1-4; possible D gene TRBD1, 5 bases. Trimming took off 2 bases at V and 6 bases at J, with 17 bases between the two ends. The CDR3 consists of 16 residues. Germline V gives CDR1 SGHTS, CDR2 YDEGEE. The CDR3 here is CASSFRWGEADEKLFF. In DNA form, the CDR3 reads TGTGCCAGCAGCTTTAGGTGGGGGGAGGCCGATGAAAAACTGTTTTTT.